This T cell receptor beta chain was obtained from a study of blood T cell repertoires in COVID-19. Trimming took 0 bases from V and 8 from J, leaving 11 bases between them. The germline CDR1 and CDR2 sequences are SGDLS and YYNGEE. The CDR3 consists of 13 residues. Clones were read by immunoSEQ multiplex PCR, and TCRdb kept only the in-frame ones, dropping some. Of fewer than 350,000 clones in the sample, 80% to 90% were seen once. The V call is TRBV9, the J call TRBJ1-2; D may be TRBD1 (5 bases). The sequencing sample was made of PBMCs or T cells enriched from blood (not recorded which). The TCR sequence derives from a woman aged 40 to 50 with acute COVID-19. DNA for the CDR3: TGTGCCAGCAGCGTAGATCAGGGCTTGGGCTACACCTTC. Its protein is CASSVDQGLGYTF.